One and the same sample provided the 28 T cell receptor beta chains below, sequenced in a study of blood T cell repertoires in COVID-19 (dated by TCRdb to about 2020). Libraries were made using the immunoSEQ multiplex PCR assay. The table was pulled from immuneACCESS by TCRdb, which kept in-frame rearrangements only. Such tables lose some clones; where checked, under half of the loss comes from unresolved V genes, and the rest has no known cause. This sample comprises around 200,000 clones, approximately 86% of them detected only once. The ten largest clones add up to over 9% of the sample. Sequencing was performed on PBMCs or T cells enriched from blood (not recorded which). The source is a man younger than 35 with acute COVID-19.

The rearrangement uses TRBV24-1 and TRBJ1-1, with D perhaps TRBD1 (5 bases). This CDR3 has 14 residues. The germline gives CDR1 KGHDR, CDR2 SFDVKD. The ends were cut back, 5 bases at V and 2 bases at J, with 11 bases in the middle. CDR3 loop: CATSAAGPNTEAFF. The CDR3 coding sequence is TGTGCCACCAGTGCCGCGGGGCCCAACACTGAAGCTTTCTTT.

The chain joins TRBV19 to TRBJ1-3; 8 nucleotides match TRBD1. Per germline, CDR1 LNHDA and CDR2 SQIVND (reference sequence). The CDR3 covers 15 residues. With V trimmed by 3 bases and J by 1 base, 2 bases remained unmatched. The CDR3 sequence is CASSMWTGSGNTIYF. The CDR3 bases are TGTGCCAGTAGTATGTGGACAGGGTCTGGAAACACCATATATTTT.

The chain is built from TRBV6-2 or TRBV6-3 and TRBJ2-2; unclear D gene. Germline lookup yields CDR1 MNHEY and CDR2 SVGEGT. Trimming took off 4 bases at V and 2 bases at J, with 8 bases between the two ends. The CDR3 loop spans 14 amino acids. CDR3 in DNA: TGTGCCAGCAGTTCGAACAGAAACACCGGGGAGCTGTTTTTT. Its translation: CASSSNRNTGELFF.

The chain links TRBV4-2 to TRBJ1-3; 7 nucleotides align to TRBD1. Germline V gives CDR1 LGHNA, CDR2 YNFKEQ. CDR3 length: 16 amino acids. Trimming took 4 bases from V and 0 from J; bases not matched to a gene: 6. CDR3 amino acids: CASSLSGTDSGNTIYF. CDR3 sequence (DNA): TGTGCCAGCAGCCTTAGCGGGACAGACTCTGGAAACACCATATATTTT.

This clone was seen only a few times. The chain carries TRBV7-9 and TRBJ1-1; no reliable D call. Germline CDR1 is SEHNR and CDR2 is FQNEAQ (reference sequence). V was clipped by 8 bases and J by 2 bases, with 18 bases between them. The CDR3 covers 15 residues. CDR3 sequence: CASVPPGILNTEAFF. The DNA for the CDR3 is TGTGCCAGCGTTCCCCCCGGGATTCTAAACACTGAAGCTTTCTTT.

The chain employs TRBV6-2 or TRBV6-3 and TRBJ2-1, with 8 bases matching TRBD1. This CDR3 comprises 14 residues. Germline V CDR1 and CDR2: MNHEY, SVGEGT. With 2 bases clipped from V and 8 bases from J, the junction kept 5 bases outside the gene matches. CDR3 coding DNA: TGTGCCAGCAGTTACGCGGACAGGGCGGATGAGCAGTTCTTC. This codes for CASSYADRADEQFF.

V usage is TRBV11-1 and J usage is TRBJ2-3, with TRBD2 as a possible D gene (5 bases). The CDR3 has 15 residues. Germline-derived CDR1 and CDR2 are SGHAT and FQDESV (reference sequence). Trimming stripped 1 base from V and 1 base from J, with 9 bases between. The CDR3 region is CASSLGTGGTDTQYF. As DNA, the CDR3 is TGTGCCAGCAGCTTAGGTACCGGGGGCACAGATACGCAGTATTTT.

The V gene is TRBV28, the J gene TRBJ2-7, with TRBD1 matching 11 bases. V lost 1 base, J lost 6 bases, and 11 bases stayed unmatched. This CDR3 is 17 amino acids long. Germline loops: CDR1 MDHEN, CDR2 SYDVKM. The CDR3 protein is CASSLYPVGQGASEQYF. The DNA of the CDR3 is TGTGCCAGCAGTTTATACCCCGTCGGACAGGGGGCTAGCGAGCAGTACTTC.

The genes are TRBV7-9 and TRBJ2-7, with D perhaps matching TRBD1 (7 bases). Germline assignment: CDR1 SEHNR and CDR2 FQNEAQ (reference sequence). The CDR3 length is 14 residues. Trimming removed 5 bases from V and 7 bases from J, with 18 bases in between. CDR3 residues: CASSPGGLGREQYF. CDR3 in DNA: TGTGCCAGCAGCCCAGGGGGACTGGGACGGGAGCAGTACTTC.

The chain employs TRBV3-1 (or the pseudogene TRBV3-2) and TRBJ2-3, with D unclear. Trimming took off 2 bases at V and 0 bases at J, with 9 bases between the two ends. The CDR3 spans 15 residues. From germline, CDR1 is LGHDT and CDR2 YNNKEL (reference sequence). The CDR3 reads CASSQTGTSTDTQYF. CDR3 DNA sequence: TGTGCCAGCAGCCAAACGGGTACTAGCACAGATACGCAGTATTTT.

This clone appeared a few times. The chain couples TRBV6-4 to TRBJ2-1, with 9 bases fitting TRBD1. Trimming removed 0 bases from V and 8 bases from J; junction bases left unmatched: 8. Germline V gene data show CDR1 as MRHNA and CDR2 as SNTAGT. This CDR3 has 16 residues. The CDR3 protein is CASSDSSGQGFDEQFF. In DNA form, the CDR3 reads TGTGCCAGCAGTGACTCATCAGGACAGGGGTTCGATGAGCAGTTCTTC.

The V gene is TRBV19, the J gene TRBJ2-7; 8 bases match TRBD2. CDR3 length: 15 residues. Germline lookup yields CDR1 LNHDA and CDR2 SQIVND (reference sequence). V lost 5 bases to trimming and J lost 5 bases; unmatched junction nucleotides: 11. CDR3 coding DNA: TGTGCCAGTAGTCTAGCGGGTAGCGGGAAAAACGAGCAGTACTTC. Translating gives CASSLAGSGKNEQYF. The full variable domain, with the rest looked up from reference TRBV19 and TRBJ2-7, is DGGITQSPKYLFRKEGQNVTLSCEQNLNHDAMYWYRQDPGQGLRLIYYSQIVNDFQKGDIAEGYSVSREKKESFPLTVTSAQKNPTAFYLCASSLAGSGKNEQYFGPGTRLTVT.

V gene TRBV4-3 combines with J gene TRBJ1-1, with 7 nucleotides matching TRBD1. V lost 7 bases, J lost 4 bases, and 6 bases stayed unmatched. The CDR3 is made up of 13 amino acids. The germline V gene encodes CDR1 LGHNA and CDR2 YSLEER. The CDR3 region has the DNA TGCGCCAGCAACTCAGGGGGGACCACTGAAGCTTTCTTT. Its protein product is CASNSGGTTEAFF.

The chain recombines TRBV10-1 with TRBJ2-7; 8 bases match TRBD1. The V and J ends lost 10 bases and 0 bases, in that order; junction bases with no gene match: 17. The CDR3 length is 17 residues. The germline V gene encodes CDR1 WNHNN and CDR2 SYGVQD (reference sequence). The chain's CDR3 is CATEDRGTPPSSYEQYF. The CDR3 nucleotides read TGCGCCACCGAAGACAGGGGCACTCCCCCCAGCTCCTACGAGCAGTACTTC.

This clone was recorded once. The CDR3 region has the DNA TGCGCCAGCAGCCAAGGCAGGGGGAACACTGAAGCTTTCTTT. This codes for CASSQGRGNTEAFF. The chain links TRBV5-1 to TRBJ1-1; tentative D call: TRBD1 (6 bases). The V end was cut by 4 bases, the J end by 1 base, with 11 bases between. The CDR3 totals 14 residues. In germline, CDR1 is SGHRS, CDR2 YFSETQ. Supplemented by reference TRBV5-1 and TRBJ1-1, the full variable domain reads KAGVTQTPRYLIKTRGQQVTLSCSPISGHRSVSWYQQTPGQGLQFLFEYFSETQRNKGNFPGRFSGRQFSNSRSEMNVSTLELGDSALYLCASSQGRGNTEAFFGQGTRLTVV.

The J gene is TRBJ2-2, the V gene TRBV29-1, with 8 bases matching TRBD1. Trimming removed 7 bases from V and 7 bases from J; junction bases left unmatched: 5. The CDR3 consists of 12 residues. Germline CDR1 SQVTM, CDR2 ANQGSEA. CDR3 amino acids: CSGRQGNGELFF. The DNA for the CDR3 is TGCAGCGGACGACAGGGGAACGGGGAGCTGTTTTTT.

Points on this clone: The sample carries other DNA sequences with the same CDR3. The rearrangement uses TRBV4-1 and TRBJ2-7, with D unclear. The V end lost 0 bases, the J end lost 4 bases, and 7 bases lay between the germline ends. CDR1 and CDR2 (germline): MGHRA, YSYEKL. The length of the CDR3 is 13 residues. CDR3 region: CASSQDGAYEQYF. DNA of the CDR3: TGCGCCAGCAGCCAAGACGGAGCATACGAGCAGTACTTC.

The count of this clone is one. CDR3 protein: CASSARGAASNQPQHF. In DNA, the CDR3 is TGTGCCAGCAGCGCTCGGGGGGCGGCTAGCAATCAGCCCCAGCATTTT. The genes are TRBV2 and TRBJ1-5, with D tentatively TRBD1 (6 bases). The germline gives CDR1 SNHLY, CDR2 FYNNEI. This CDR3 spans 16 amino acids. V shed 6 bases and J shed 0 bases, with 15 bases lying between them.

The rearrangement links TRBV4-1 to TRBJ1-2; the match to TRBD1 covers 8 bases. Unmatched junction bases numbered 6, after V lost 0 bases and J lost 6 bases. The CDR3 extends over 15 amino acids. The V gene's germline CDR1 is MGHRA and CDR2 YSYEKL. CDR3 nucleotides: TGCGCCAGCAGCCAAGATCTCTCAGGGGGCAATGGCTACACCTTC. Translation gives CASSQDLSGGNGYTF.

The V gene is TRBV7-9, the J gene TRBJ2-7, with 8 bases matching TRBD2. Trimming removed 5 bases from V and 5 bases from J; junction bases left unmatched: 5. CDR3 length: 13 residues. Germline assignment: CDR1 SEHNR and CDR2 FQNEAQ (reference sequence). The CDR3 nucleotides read TGTGCCAGCAGCGGTTGGACTAGCCACGAGCAGTACTTC. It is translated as CASSGWTSHEQYF.

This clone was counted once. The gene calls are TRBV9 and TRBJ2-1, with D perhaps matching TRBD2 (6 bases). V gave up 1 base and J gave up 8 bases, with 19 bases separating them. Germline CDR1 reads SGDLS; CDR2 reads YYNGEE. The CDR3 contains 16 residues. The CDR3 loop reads CASSVRGGVGSDEQFF. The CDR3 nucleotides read TGTGCCAGCAGCGTAAGGGGCGGGGTGGGGAGCGATGAGCAGTTCTTC.

The CDR3 DNA follows: TGTGCCAGCAGGATTGACAGCTATAATTCACCCCTCCACTTT. The encoded protein is CASRIDSYNSPLHF. This chain links TRBV27 with TRBJ1-6; TRBD1 might be the D (5 bases). The CDR3 loop spans 14 amino acids. Germline assignment: CDR1 MNHEY and CDR2 SMNVEV (reference sequence). V was cut by 6 bases and J by 3 bases, with 9 bases left in between.

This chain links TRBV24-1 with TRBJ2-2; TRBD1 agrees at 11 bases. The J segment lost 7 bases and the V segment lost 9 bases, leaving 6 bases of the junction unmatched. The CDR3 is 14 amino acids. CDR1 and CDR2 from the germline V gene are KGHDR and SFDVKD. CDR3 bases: TGTGCCACCCACGGACAGGGGGCGGGCGGGGAGCTGTTTTTT. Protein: CATHGQGAGGELFF.

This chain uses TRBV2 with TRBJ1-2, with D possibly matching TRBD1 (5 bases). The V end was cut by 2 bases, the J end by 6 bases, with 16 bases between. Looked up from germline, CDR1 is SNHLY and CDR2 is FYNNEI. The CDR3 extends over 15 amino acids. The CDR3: CASSESRQGSNGYTF. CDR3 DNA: TGTGCCAGCAGTGAATCGCGCCAGGGCTCGAATGGCTACACCTTC.

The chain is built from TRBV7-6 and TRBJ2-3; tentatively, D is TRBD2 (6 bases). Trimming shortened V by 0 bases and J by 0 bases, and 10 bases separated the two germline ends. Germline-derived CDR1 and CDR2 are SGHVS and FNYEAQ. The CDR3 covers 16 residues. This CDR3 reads CASSLASGISTDTQYF. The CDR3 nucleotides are TGTGCCAGCAGCTTAGCTAGCGGAATAAGCACAGATACGCAGTATTTT.

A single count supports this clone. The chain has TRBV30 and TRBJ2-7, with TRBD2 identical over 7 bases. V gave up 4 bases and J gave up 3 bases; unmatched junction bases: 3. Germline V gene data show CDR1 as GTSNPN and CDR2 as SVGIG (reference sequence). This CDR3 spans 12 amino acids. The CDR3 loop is CAWTKRDYEQYF. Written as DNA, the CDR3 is TGTGCCTGGACGAAGCGGGACTACGAGCAGTACTTC.

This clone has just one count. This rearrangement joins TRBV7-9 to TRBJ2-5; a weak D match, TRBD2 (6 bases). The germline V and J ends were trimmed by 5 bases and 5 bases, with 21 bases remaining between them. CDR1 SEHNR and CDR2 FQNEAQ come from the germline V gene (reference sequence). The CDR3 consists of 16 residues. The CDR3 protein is CASSPVAGSPGETQYF. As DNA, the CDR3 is TGTGCCAGCAGCCCAGTGGCGGGAAGTCCCGGGGAGACCCAGTACTTC.

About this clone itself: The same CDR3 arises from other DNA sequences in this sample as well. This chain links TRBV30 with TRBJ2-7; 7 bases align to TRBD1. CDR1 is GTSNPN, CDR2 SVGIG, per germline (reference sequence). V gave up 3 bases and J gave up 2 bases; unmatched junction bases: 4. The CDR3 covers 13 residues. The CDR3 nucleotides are TGTGCCTGGAGAGGGCAGGGGGCCTACGAGCAGTACTTC. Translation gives CAWRGQGAYEQYF.